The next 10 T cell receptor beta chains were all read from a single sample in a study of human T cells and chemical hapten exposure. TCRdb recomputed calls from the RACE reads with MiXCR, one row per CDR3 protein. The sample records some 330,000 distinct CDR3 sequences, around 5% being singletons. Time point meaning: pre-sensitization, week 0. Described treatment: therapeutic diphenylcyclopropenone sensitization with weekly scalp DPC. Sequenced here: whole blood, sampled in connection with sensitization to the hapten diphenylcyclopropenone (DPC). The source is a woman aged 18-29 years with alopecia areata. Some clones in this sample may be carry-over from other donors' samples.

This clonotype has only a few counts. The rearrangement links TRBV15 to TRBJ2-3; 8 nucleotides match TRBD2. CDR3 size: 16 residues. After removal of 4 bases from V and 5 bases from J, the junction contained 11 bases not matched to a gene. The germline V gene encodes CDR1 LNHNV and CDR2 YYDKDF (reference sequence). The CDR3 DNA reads TGTGCCACCAGCATCCGGAGCGGGGGTTCAGGAGATACGCAGTATTTT. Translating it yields CATSIRSGGSGDTQYF.

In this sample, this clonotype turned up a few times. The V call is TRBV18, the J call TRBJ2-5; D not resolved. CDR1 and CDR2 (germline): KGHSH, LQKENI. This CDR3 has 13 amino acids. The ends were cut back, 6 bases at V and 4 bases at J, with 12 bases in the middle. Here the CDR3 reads CASSPQPGETQYF. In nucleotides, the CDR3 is TGTGCCAGCTCGCCCCAGCCGGGAGAGACCCAGTACTTC.

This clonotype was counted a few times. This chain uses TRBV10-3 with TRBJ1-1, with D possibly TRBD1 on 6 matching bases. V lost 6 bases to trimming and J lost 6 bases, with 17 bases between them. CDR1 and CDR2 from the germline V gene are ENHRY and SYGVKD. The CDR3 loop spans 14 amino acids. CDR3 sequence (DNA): TGTGCCATCAGAGGGGGGCTCTTAATGGCTGAAGCTTTCTTT. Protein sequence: CAIRGGLLMAEAFF.

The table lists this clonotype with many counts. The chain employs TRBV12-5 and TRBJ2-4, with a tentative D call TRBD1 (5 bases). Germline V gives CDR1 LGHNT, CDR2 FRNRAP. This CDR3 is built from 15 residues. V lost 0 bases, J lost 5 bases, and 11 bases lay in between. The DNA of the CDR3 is TGTGCTAGTGGTTTGGTACCGGACAAAGAAAACATTCAGTACTTC. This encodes CASGLVPDKENIQYF.

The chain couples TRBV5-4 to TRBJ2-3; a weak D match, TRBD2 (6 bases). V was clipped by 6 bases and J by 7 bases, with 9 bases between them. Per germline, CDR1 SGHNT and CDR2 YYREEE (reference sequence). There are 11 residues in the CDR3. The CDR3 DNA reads TGTGCCAGCACTAGCGACTATACGCAGTATTTT. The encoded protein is CASTSDYTQYF.

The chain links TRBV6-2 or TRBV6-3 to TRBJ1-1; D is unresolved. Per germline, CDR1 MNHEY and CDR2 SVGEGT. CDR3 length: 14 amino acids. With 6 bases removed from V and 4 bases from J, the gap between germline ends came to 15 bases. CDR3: CASRYYWDGTEAFF. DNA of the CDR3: TGTGCCAGCAGATATTATTGGGATGGCACTGAAGCTTTCTTT.

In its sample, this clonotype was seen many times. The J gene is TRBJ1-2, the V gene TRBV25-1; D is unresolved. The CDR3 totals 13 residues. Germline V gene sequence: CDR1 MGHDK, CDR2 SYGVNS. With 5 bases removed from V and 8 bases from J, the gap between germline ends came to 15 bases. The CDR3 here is CASSWAPLEGYTF. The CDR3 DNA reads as TGTGCCAGCAGTTGGGCCCCACTGGAAGGCTACACCTTC.

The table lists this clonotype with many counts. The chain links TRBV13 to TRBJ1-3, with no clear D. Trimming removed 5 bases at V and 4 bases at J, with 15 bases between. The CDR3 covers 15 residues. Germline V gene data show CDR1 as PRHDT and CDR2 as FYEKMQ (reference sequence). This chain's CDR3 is CASSPGVGIGNTIYF. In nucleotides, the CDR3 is TGTGCCAGCAGCCCCGGGGTGGGCATCGGAAACACCATATATTTT.

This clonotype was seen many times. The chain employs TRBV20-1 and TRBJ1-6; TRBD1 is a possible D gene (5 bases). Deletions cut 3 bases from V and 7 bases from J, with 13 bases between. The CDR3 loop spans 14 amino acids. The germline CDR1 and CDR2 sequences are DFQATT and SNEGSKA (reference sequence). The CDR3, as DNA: TGCAGTGCTAGTTTGCCGAGGGGCAATTCACCCCTCCACTTT. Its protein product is CSASLPRGNSPLHF.

In DNA form, the CDR3 reads TGTGCCAGCAGCTTAGCTACGTGGAGAATGGGCATCAATGAGCAGTTCTTC. Encoded protein: CASSLATWRMGINEQFF. The chain is built from TRBV11-2 and TRBJ2-1; D uncertain. Trimming removed 1 base from V and 6 bases from J, with 19 bases in between. From germline, CDR1 is SGHAT and CDR2 FQNNGV. There are 17 residues in the CDR3.